The 19 T cell receptor beta chains given below trace back to one sample, sequenced in a study of blood T cell repertoires in COVID-19. Data came from immunoSEQ multiplex PCR; TCRdb stores just in-frame clones and leaves some out. The table records about 55,000 clones, over 75% of them present only once. Sequencing used peripheral blood. Source of these receptors: a human donor in a cohort sampled during active COVID-19.

The chain couples TRBV27 to TRBJ2-7; 8 nucleotides match TRBD1. The germline CDR1 and CDR2 sequences are MNHEY and SMNVEV (reference sequence). V shed 6 bases, J shed 3 bases, and the junction held 4 bases outside the gene matches. This CDR3 spans 13 amino acids. The CDR3 DNA sequence: TGTGCCAGCAGAGGACAGGGTATCTACGAGCAGTACTTC. Its protein product is CASRGQGIYEQYF.

This clone has just one count. This CDR3 is CASSPGLGVYEQYF. The CDR3 bases are TGTGCCAGCAGTCCGGGACTAGGCGTCTACGAGCAGTACTTC. This rearrangement joins TRBV6-5 to TRBJ2-7; 8 nucleotides align to TRBD2. Germline V lookup: CDR1 MNHEY, CDR2 SVGAGI. V lost 5 bases to trimming and J lost 3 bases; unmatched junction nucleotides: 6. This CDR3 is 14 amino acids long.

The rearrangement uses TRBV7-8 and TRBJ2-7, with 10 bases matching TRBD2. The CDR3 extends over 17 amino acids. Trimming at V came to 1 base and at J to 6 bases, leaving 12 bases not matched to a gene. Germline values: CDR1 SGHVS, CDR2 FQNEAQ. CDR3 sequence reads: CASSLGGLAGVVGEQYF. CDR3 bases: TGTGCCAGCAGCTTAGGCGGGCTAGCGGGAGTGGTAGGCGAGCAGTACTTC. The full variable domain, its missing parts supplied by reference TRBV7-8 and TRBJ2-7, is GAGVSQSPRYKVAKRGQDVALRCDPISGHVSLFWYQQALGQGPEFLTYFQNEAQLDKSGLPSDRFFAERPEGSVSTLKIQRTQQEDSAVYLCASSLGGLAGVVGEQYFGPGTRLTVT.

The chain uses TRBV3-1 (or the pseudogene TRBV3-2) and TRBJ2-5; maybe TRBD1 (6 bases). The CDR3 totals 14 residues. Trimming left V 4 bases short and J 7 bases short, with 16 bases between. The germline V gene encodes CDR1 LGHDT and CDR2 YNNKEL (reference sequence). CDR3: CASSPTGIRGTQYF. The CDR3 nucleotides read TGTGCCAGCAGCCCAACAGGGATAAGGGGGACCCAGTACTTC.

The chain links TRBV7-9 to TRBJ2-2, with unresolved D. The CDR3 consists of 13 residues. The germline V gene encodes CDR1 SEHNR and CDR2 FQNEAQ (reference sequence). V was cut by 5 bases and J by 5 bases, with 9 bases left in between. As DNA, the CDR3 is TGTGCCAGCAGCCTAATAGAAACCGGGGAGCTGTTTTTT. This gives the protein CASSLIETGELFF.

This chain links TRBV10-3 with TRBJ2-7, with 9 bases that match TRBD1. The CDR3 is 13 amino acids. Germline V CDR1 and CDR2: ENHRY, SYGVKD. V was clipped by 5 bases and J by 5 bases; unmatched bases: 4. CDR3 protein: CAISNRGQDEQYF. In nucleotides, the CDR3 is TGTGCCATCAGTAACAGGGGGCAGGACGAGCAGTACTTC.

The chain employs TRBV6-2 or TRBV6-3 and TRBJ2-4, with a weak D call TRBD1 (5 bases). CDR3 size: 14 residues. Per the germline V gene, CDR1 is MNHEY and CDR2 is SVGEGT. V shed 6 bases and J shed 6 bases, with 15 bases lying between them. The CDR3: CASSERTTLNIQYF. The DNA for the CDR3 is TGTGCCAGCAGCGAAAGGACAACACTAAACATTCAGTACTTC.

The chain combines TRBV12-5 with TRBJ2-5; D remains ambiguous. V lost 1 base, J lost 1 base, and 10 bases lay in between. Germline V gene sequence: CDR1 LGHNT, CDR2 FRNRAP. The CDR3 runs to 15 residues. CDR3 sequence: CASGLDTRAQETQYF. The CDR3 DNA reads as TGTGCTAGTGGTTTGGACACACGTGCCCAAGAGACCCAGTACTTC.

CDR3 in amino acids: CASSVGQGITEAFF. The CDR3 region has the DNA TGCGCCAGCAGCGTCGGACAGGGTATCACTGAAGCTTTCTTT. The chain carries TRBV5-1 and TRBJ1-1, with TRBD1 matching over 8 bases. J was trimmed by 4 bases and V by 4 bases; bases with no gene match: 6. The CDR3 contains 14 residues. Germline V gene lookup returns CDR1 SGHRS and CDR2 YFSETQ.

This chain links TRBV15 with TRBJ1-5; 12 bases are a match to TRBD1. The CDR3 runs to 14 residues. Germline-derived CDR1 and CDR2 are LNHNV and YYDKDF (reference sequence). V dropped 8 bases and J dropped 6; count of bases not matched to a gene: 5. CDR3 in amino acids: CATQGQGAGQPQHF. The CDR3 DNA sequence: TGTGCCACCCAGGGACAGGGGGCGGGTCAGCCCCAGCATTTT. The entire variable domain, with the rest obtained from reference TRBV15 and TRBJ1-5, is as follows: DAMVIQNPRYQVTQFGKPVTLSCSQTLNHNVMYWYQQKSSQAPKLLFHYYDKDFNNEADTPDNFQSRRPNTSFCFLDIRSPGLGDTAMYLCATQGQGAGQPQHFGDGTRLSIL.

CDR3 nucleotides: TGCGCCAGCACCAAACTAGTTGCTTCCCAAGAGACCCAGTACTTC. Its translation is CASTKLVASQETQYF. The chain is built from TRBV5-1 and TRBJ2-5, with D possibly TRBD2 on 5 matching bases. The germline CDR1 and CDR2 sequences are SGHRS and YFSETQ. This CDR3 region has 15 residues. V was shortened by 6 bases and J by 1 base, with 16 bases between the two germline ends.

This chain joins TRBV2 and TRBJ2-7, with TRBD2 matching over 7 bases. The CDR3 spans 11 residues. Germline CDR1 and CDR2: SNHLY and FYNNEI. V gave up 3 bases and J gave up 9 bases; unmatched junction bases: 2. The CDR3 region is CASSDGGGQYF. In nucleotides, the CDR3 is TGTGCCAGCAGTGACGGCGGGGGGCAGTACTTC.

The J gene is TRBJ2-7, the V gene TRBV3-1 (or the pseudogene TRBV3-2); maybe TRBD2 (6 bases). Germline V lookup: CDR1 LGHDT, CDR2 YNNKEL (reference sequence). V dropped 0 bases and J dropped 0 bases, with 15 bases sitting between them. The CDR3 is 17 amino acids. The chain's CDR3 is CASSQELASASSYEQYF. The CDR3 nucleotides are TGTGCCAGCAGCCAAGAACTTGCTAGCGCGAGCTCCTACGAGCAGTACTTC.

This chain links TRBV30 with TRBJ2-5; possibly TRBD1 for D (5 bases). V gave up 4 bases and J gave up 4 bases, with 13 bases separating them. The CDR3 is 13 residues long. Germline V gene sequence: CDR1 GTSNPN, CDR2 SVGIG (reference sequence). The CDR3 sequence: CAWTQGYGETQYF. The DNA of the CDR3 is TGTGCCTGGACCCAGGGCTATGGAGAGACCCAGTACTTC.

This clone was counted a few times. The J gene is TRBJ2-7, the V gene TRBV3-1 (or the pseudogene TRBV3-2); TRBD2 aligns across 12 bases. The CDR3 totals 16 residues. Germline V gene data show CDR1 as LGHDT and CDR2 as YNNKEL (reference sequence). V gave up 6 bases and J gave up 6 bases; unmatched junction bases: 12. This CDR3 is CASSPTTSGSPREQYF. The CDR3, as DNA: TGTGCCAGCAGTCCGACGACTAGCGGGAGTCCCCGCGAGCAGTACTTC.

This chain links TRBV19 with TRBJ1-2; tentative D call: TRBD1 (5 bases). Germline V gene lookup returns CDR1 LNHDA and CDR2 SQIVND (reference sequence). V was trimmed by 3 bases and J by 9 bases, leaving 17 bases between them. The CDR3 is 14 amino acids. Here the CDR3 reads CASSMGGERDSYTF. CDR3 in DNA: TGTGCCAGTAGTATGGGAGGGGAACGTGATAGCTACACCTTC.

V is TRBV28 and J is TRBJ2-7; 7 nucleotides line up with TRBD1. The V gene end was trimmed by 7 bases and the J gene end by 6 bases; junction bases not matched to a gene: 12. Germline CDR1 reads MDHEN; CDR2 reads SYDVKM. The CDR3 is 14 residues long. The CDR3 protein is CASISGQSLSEQYF. CDR3 DNA sequence: TGTGCCAGCATTTCGGGACAGTCCTTATCCGAGCAGTACTTC.

The chain is built from TRBV14 and TRBJ2-7; 9 bases are a match to TRBD1. Per germline, CDR1 SGHDN and CDR2 FVKESK. The CDR3 loop spans 14 amino acids. Losses at the gene ends were 6 bases for V and 3 bases for J; bases not matched to a gene: 6. The CDR3 loop reads CASRLTGGGYEQYF. CDR3 coding DNA: TGTGCCAGCAGGCTGACAGGGGGAGGCTACGAGCAGTACTTC.

The chain has TRBV19 and TRBJ2-1, with TRBD1 identical over 11 bases. Germline-derived CDR1 and CDR2 are LNHDA and SQIVND (reference sequence). CDR3 length: 17 residues. Trimming took 4 bases from V and 6 from J; bases not matched to a gene: 11. This CDR3 is CASSTLVGQGAFNEQFF. The CDR3 region has the DNA TGTGCCAGTAGTACCCTAGTAGGACAGGGGGCCTTCAATGAGCAGTTCTTC.